These 17 T cell receptor beta chains were all obtained from the same sample, sequenced in a study of shared clonotypes between healthy human individuals. TCRdb's copy holds only in-frame clones and misses some; the assay was immunoSEQ multiplex PCR. The sample comprises around 1,900,000 clones, around 95% of which are singletons, and around 1.8% rests with the top ten. The naive CD8 population came from CD45RO-negative cells selected for CCR7, without terminally differentiated effector memory CD45RA+ cells. The sample was naive CD8+ T cells from PBMCs. The origin of the receptors is a young man in good health. Some clones in this sample may be carry-over from other donors' samples.

The gene calls are TRBV6-5 and TRBJ1-1, with 7 nucleotides matching TRBD1. J was trimmed by 1 base and V by 6 bases; bases with no gene match: 8. The CDR3 covers 15 residues. Germline V lookup: CDR1 MNHEY, CDR2 SVGAGI. CDR3 coding DNA: TGTGCCAGCAGGGGCTTTGAGGGGGCGAACACTGAAGCTTTCTTT. It codes for CASRGFEGANTEAFF.

The J gene is TRBJ1-5, the V gene TRBV27, with D hard to call. Trimming stripped 5 bases from V and 6 bases from J, with 20 bases between. Germline CDR1 is MNHEY and CDR2 is SMNVEV (reference sequence). The CDR3 has 16 amino acids. The CDR3 DNA sequence: TGTGCCAGCAGTCCCAGCTTCGGTCCTATCAGTCAGCCCCAGCATTTT. Encoded protein: CASSPSFGPISQPQHF.

The gene calls are TRBV7-9 and TRBJ2-5, with 8 positions matching TRBD2. The end of the DNA fits TRBJ2-7 better, so the J call may be wrong. CDR3 length: 14 residues. CDR1 and CDR2 (germline): SEHNR, FQNEAQ (reference sequence). The chain's CDR3 is CASTPSGPYYEQYF. CDR3 bases: TGTGCCAGCACCCCTAGCGGGCCTTACTACGAGCAGTACTTC.

The rearrangement joins TRBV11-2 to TRBJ2-1, with D perhaps matching TRBD2 (6 bases). Germline lookup yields CDR1 SGHAT and CDR2 FQNNGV. This CDR3 contains 17 residues. V was cut by 5 bases and J by 0 bases, with 17 bases left in between. CDR3 DNA: TGTGCCAGCAGCAGATCGGGACTCCAAAGCTCCTACAATGAGCAGTTCTTC. Translation: CASSRSGLQSSYNEQFF.

The rearrangement links TRBV13 to TRBJ1-1; 11 bases are a match to TRBD1. Looked up from germline, CDR1 is PRHDT and CDR2 is FYEKMQ (reference sequence). Trimming took 5 bases from V and 2 from J; bases not matched to a gene: 4. This CDR3 is built from 15 residues. The CDR3: CASSPRTGGNTEAFF. The DNA of the CDR3 is TGTGCCAGCAGCCCGAGGACAGGGGGCAACACTGAAGCTTTCTTT.

With respect to this clone: The same CDR3 can be traced to other DNA sequences in this sample. The genes are TRBV27 and TRBJ1-5; no clear D gene. Germline values: CDR1 MNHEY, CDR2 SMNVEV (reference sequence). The CDR3 contains 14 residues. Trimming shortened V by 0 bases and J by 3 bases, and 6 bases separated the two germline ends. The CDR3 nucleotides are TGTGCCAGCAGTTTATCAGCCTCCAATCAGCCCCAGCATTTT. Protein product: CASSLSASNQPQHF.

The chain links TRBV27 to TRBJ2-1, with no clear D. Deletions cut 5 bases from V and 0 bases from J, with 8 bases between. The CDR3 contains 14 residues. Germline V CDR1 and CDR2: MNHEY, SMNVEV (reference sequence). In DNA, the CDR3 is TGTGCCAGCAGTACCAGGTTCTCCTACAATGAGCAGTTCTTC. Translating it yields CASSTRFSYNEQFF.

DNA of the CDR3: TGTGCCACCAGCGTCGGGGAAGACAATGAGCAGTTCTTC. This translates into CATSVGEDNEQFF. This sequence joins TRBV15 and TRBJ2-1, with a weak D call TRBD2 (5 bases). This CDR3 spans 13 amino acids. Germline V CDR1 and CDR2: LNHNV, YYDKDF (reference sequence). The germline V and J ends were trimmed by 5 bases and 5 bases, with 10 bases remaining between them.

The J gene is TRBJ2-7, the V gene TRBV30; 10 nucleotides match TRBD1. The CDR3 contains 14 residues. CDR1 and CDR2 from the germline V gene are GTSNPN and SVGIG (reference sequence). Trimming at V came to 3 bases and at J to 5 bases, leaving 7 bases not matched to a gene. The CDR3 sequence: CAWSLGTGVDEQYF. The CDR3 nucleotides read TGTGCCTGGAGCCTAGGGACAGGGGTCGACGAGCAGTACTTC.

Regarding this clone: Other DNA sequences from this sample encode an identical CDR3 as well. The V gene is TRBV9, the J gene TRBJ2-7, with D perhaps TRBD2 (6 bases). CDR3 length: 13 amino acids. Germline V gene lookup returns CDR1 SGDLS and CDR2 YYNGEE. V shed 0 bases and J shed 7 bases, with 11 bases lying between them. The DNA of the CDR3 is TGTGCCAGCAGCGTAGTATCCGGAGGGGAGCAGTACTTC. Translation gives CASSVVSGGEQYF.

The V and J genes are TRBV15 and TRBJ2-2; D might be TRBD1 or TRBD2, each matching 5 bases. Trimming shortened V by 2 bases and J by 5 bases, and 21 bases separated the two germline ends. The CDR3 spans 18 residues. Germline lookup yields CDR1 LNHNV and CDR2 YYDKDF (reference sequence). In nucleotides, the CDR3 is TGTGCCACCAGCAGACTGGCGGCACCAGGGAGAGGGACCGGGGAGCTGTTTTTT. This encodes CATSRLAAPGRGTGELFF. Using reference TRBV15 and TRBJ2-2 for the parts outside the CDR3, the full variable domain is DAMVIQNPRYQVTQFGKPVTLSCSQTLNHNVMYWYQQKSSQAPKLLFHYYDKDFNNEADTPDNFQSRRPNTSFCFLDIRSPGLGDTAMYLCATSRLAAPGRGTGELFFGEGSRLTVL.

The V and J genes are TRBV27 and TRBJ1-6; D is unresolved. Germline lookup yields CDR1 MNHEY and CDR2 SMNVEV (reference sequence). There are 14 residues in the CDR3. V gave up 0 bases and J gave up 10 bases, with 10 bases separating them. The CDR3 DNA sequence: TGTGCCAGCAGTTTATCGATAGTAGGGTCACCCCTCCACTTT. Translation gives CASSLSIVGSPLHF.

This chain joins TRBV7-9 and TRBJ2-3; TRBD2 is a possible D gene (6 bases). The germline gives CDR1 SEHNR, CDR2 FQNEAQ (reference sequence). Trimming left V 3 bases short and J 0 bases short, with 10 bases between. The CDR3 extends over 15 amino acids. The CDR3, as DNA: TGTGCCAGCAGCTTCCTAGCGACTAGCACAGATACGCAGTATTTT. It yields the protein CASSFLATSTDTQYF.

This chain connects TRBV6-5 to TRBJ2-1; tentative D call: TRBD1 (6 bases). V was pared by 5 bases and J by 0 bases, with 8 bases between. The CDR3 consists of 14 residues. The germline gives CDR1 MNHEY, CDR2 SVGAGI. Here the CDR3 DNA reads TGTGCCAGCAGTCTACAGGGCTCCTACAATGAGCAGTTCTTC. Translation: CASSLQGSYNEQFF.

As to this clone: Different DNA sequences within this sample yield the same CDR3. The J gene is TRBJ1-4, the V gene TRBV11-2, with D unresolved. Germline V lookup: CDR1 SGHAT, CDR2 FQNNGV. The CDR3 covers 11 residues. Trimming shortened V by 5 bases and J by 7 bases, and 5 bases separated the two germline ends. CDR3 sequence: CASSLSEKLFF. For the CDR3, the DNA is TGTGCCAGCAGCCTCAGTGAAAAACTGTTTTTT.

V usage is TRBV6-5 and J usage is TRBJ1-2; tentative D call: TRBD1 (6 bases). This CDR3 region has 14 residues. The germline CDR1 and CDR2 sequences are MNHEY and SVGAGI. V was cut by 0 bases and J by 8 bases, with 13 bases left in between. CDR3 sequence (DNA): TGTGCCAGCAGTTACTCGCGGGGGGCGCTCGGCTACACCTTC. As protein: CASSYSRGALGYTF.

The CDR3 DNA reads TGCGCCACCTGGGACAGGCGGACCTACGAGCAGTACTTC. Protein product: CATWDRRTYEQYF. This sequence joins TRBV10-2 and TRBJ2-7, with 8 bases identical to TRBD1. From germline, CDR1 is WSHSY and CDR2 SAAADI. This CDR3 comprises 13 residues. After removal of 10 bases from V and 2 bases from J, the junction contained 7 bases not matched to a gene.